This TCR beta chain comes out of a study of cytomegalovirus exposure and HLA in healthy donors. Study-level findings and limits: In a later analysis, several top co-occurrence clusters appeared linked to parvovirus B19, influenza, CMV and Epstein-Barr virus. In terms of immune exposure information, only CMV serostatus was available.

60 Vbeta and 13 Jbeta primers were used in PCR. Libraries were prepared by immunoSEQ multiplex PCR; TCRdb keeps only in-frame clonotypes and omits some of them. In the table there are around 150,000 clones, around four fifths of which are singletons. Trimming removed 4 bases from V and 2 bases from J, with 13 bases in between. This CDR3 is 14 amino acids long. Germline V gene lookup returns CDR1 SGHKS and CDR2 YYEKEE (reference sequence). With respect to this clone: The antigen is not known.

The chain carries TRBV5-5 and TRBJ2-7, with a weak D call TRBD1 (6 bases). This receptor was identified in a girl aged 2-9 years in good health and CMV-seropositive. Sequencing input: PBMCs. The CDR3, as DNA: TGTGCCAGCAGCCCAGGCAGGGGTCCCTACGAGCAGTACTTC. This codes for CASSPGRGPYEQYF.